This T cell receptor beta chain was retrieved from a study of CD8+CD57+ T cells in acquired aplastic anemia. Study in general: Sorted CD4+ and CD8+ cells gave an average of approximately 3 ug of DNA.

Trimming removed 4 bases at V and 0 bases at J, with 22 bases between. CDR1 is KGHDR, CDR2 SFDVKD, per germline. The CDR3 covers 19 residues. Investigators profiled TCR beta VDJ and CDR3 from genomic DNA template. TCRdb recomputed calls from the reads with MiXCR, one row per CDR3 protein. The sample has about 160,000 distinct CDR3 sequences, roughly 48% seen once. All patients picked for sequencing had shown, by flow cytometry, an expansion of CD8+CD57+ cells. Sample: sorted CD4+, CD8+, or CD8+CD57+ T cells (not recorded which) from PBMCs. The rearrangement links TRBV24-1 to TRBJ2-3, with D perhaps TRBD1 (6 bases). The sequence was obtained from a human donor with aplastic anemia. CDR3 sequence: CATSEFPVTTGTSTDTQYF. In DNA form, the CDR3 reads TGTGCCACCAGTGAATTCCCTGTCACCACAGGGACGAGCACAGATACGCAGTATTTT.